This passage covers 16 T cell receptor beta chains from one sample sequenced in a study of blood T cell repertoires in COVID-19 (dated by TCRdb to between 2020 and 2021). Library prep was done by the immunoSEQ multiplex PCR assay. TCRdb took over this immuneACCESS table, retaining in-frame rearrangements with V and J assigned. Such tables are incomplete; in checked studies, under half of the missing clones stem from an unresolved V gene, and the remainder is unexplained. The sample contains over 100,000 clones, roughly 79% of them found a single time. The ten most abundant clones make up more than 9% of the sample. The sequenced sample consisted of peripheral blood. The receptors were sampled from a human donor in a cohort sampled during active COVID-19.

CDR3 nucleotide sequence: TGCAGCGCCCGGGACACCGCCGGCTCTGGAAACACCATATATTTT. Translation gives CSARDTAGSGNTIYF. The chain joins TRBV29-1 to TRBJ1-3; tentative D call: TRBD1 (6 bases). Germline V gene data show CDR1 as SQVTM and CDR2 as ANQGSEA. Between the trimmed V and J ends, which lost 7 bases and 0 bases, there was a span of 16 bases. This CDR3 has 15 amino acids.

V gene TRBV6-6 combines with J gene TRBJ2-7; the D is unclear. The CDR3 has 12 residues. In germline, CDR1 is MNHNY, CDR2 SVGAGI (reference sequence). V shed 6 bases and J shed 2 bases, with 8 bases lying between them. The CDR3 nucleotides read TGTGCCAGCAGAGAGGAACCCTACGAGCAGTACTTC. This codes for CASREEPYEQYF.

The V gene is TRBV27, the J gene TRBJ1-1; D is perhaps TRBD1 (6 bases). V was shortened by 5 bases and J by 8 bases, with 18 bases between the two germline ends. The CDR3 is 14 amino acids. The germline V gene encodes CDR1 MNHEY and CDR2 SMNVEV (reference sequence). CDR3 sequence (DNA): TGTGCCAGCAGTACCAACCGGGACACCGTCGAAGCTTTCTTT. This encodes CASSTNRDTVEAFF.

This sequence joins TRBV21-1 and TRBJ1-1. TRBV21-1 represents a pseudogene. This CDR3 is 14 amino acids long. The CDR3 sequence: CASSTECKQGGSFF. CDR3 DNA: TGTGCCAGCAGCACCGAATGCAAGCAAGGCGGGTCTTTCTTT.

The V and J genes are TRBV5-4 and TRBJ2-7; a possible D gene is TRBD2 (5 bases). Germline loops: CDR1 SGHNT, CDR2 YYREEE (reference sequence). Deletions cut 0 bases from V and 5 bases from J, with 6 bases between. This CDR3 has 12 amino acids. CDR3 coding DNA: TGTGCCAGCAGCTTGGACGGGGACGAGCAGTACTTC. Translated: CASSLDGDEQYF. The whole variable domain, filled in from reference TRBV5-4 and TRBJ2-7, reads ETGVTQSPTHLIKTRGQQVTLRCSSQSGHNTVSWYQQALGQGPQFIFQYYREEENGRGNFPPRFSGLQFPNYSSELNVNALELDDSALYLCASSLDGDEQYFGPGTRLTVT.

The V call is TRBV7-6, the J call TRBJ1-1, with 7 bases fitting TRBD1. CDR1 and CDR2 (germline): SGHVS, FNYEAQ. The CDR3 covers 15 residues. The junction had 7 bases not matched to a gene; V was cut back by 1 base and J by 5 bases. The CDR3 reads CASSLGGTDLTEAFF. The CDR3 nucleotides read TGTGCCAGCAGCTTAGGAGGGACAGATTTGACTGAAGCTTTCTTT.

The chain is built from TRBV10-3 and TRBJ1-2; 7 bases map to TRBD1. This CDR3 has 13 residues. Trimming took 5 bases from V and 6 from J; bases not matched to a gene: 6. Germline assignment: CDR1 ENHRY and CDR2 SYGVKD. CDR3 loop: CAISQTGSDGYTF. In DNA, the CDR3 is TGTGCCATCAGTCAGACAGGGAGCGATGGCTACACCTTC.

The chain is built from TRBV27 and TRBJ1-5; TRBD1 is a possible D gene (5 bases). With 3 bases removed from V and 3 bases from J, the gap between germline ends came to 6 bases. This CDR3 region has 13 residues. Germline V gene sequence: CDR1 MNHEY, CDR2 SMNVEV (reference sequence). Here the CDR3 DNA reads TGTGCCAGCAGTTTGACAGACAATCAGCCCCAGCATTTT. Translated: CASSLTDNQPQHF.

This rearrangement joins TRBV3-1 (or the pseudogene TRBV3-2) to TRBJ2-5; 9 bases agree with TRBD2. This CDR3 has 17 residues. Germline values: CDR1 LGHDT, CDR2 YNNKEL (reference sequence). The J segment lost 4 bases and the V segment lost 8 bases, leaving 17 bases of the junction unmatched. The CDR3 region is CASGIAEGLAGTETQYF. The CDR3 DNA is TGTGCCAGCGGGATAGCCGAGGGGCTAGCGGGGACAGAGACCCAGTACTTC.

In its sample, this clone was seen a few times. V is TRBV6-5 and J is TRBJ1-1; D not resolved. The CDR3 loop spans 14 amino acids. The germline CDR1 and CDR2 sequences are MNHEY and SVGAGI. V lost 0 bases, J lost 5 bases, and 10 bases lay in between. DNA for the CDR3: TGTGCCAGCAGTTACTCTTCGAGGAGGACTGAAGCTTTCTTT. It encodes CASSYSSRRTEAFF.

The genes are TRBV30 and TRBJ1-1; 7 bases align to TRBD1. Unmatched junction bases numbered 7, after V lost 7 bases and J lost 5 bases. Germline V gene lookup returns CDR1 GTSNPN and CDR2 SVGIG (reference sequence). CDR3 length equals 12 residues. This chain's CDR3 is CAYDRVGTEAFF. In DNA, the CDR3 is TGTGCCTACGACAGGGTGGGTACTGAAGCTTTCTTT.

This clone was seen more than once but under ten times. The chain is built from TRBV30 and TRBJ2-7; 9 bases line up with TRBD2. In germline, CDR1 is GTSNPN, CDR2 SVGIG (reference sequence). The CDR3 length is 13 residues. J lost 2 bases, V lost 4 bases, and 3 bases had no gene match. CDR3 coding DNA: TGTGCCTGGACTAGCGGGATCACCTACGAGCAGTACTTC. Translation gives CAWTSGITYEQYF.

The chain links TRBV11-3 to TRBJ1-5; a weak D match, TRBD1 (5 bases). The germline V gene encodes CDR1 SGHNT and CDR2 YENEEA. The length of the CDR3 is 13 residues. Trimming took off 5 bases at V and 4 bases at J, with 9 bases between the two ends. The CDR3 reads CASSLTVNQPQHF. Written as DNA, the CDR3 is TGTGCCAGCAGCCTGACAGTTAATCAGCCCCAGCATTTT.

Worth noting for this clone: Other DNA sequences within the sample encode an identical CDR3. This chain joins TRBV7-2 and TRBJ2-1; D not certain. This CDR3 is built from 13 residues. Trimming took 0 bases from V and 3 from J, leaving 3 bases between them. Germline CDR1 is SGHTA and CDR2 is FQGNSA. CDR3 in amino acids: CASSLASYNEQFF. The CDR3, as DNA: TGTGCCAGCAGCTTAGCTAGCTACAATGAGCAGTTCTTC.

The rearrangement links TRBV20-1 to TRBJ2-5; a possible D gene is TRBD1 (6 bases). The V and J ends lost 3 bases and 5 bases respectively, with 19 bases between them. CDR3 length: 15 amino acids. The V gene's germline CDR1 is DFQATT and CDR2 SNEGSKA (reference sequence). The CDR3 sequence: CSASPSLGARETQYF. The CDR3, as DNA: TGCAGTGCTAGTCCCTCTTTGGGGGCGCGGGAGACCCAGTACTTC.

J is TRBJ1-2 and V is TRBV5-1; 7 bases line up with TRBD1. The CDR3 spans 14 residues. V lost 4 bases to trimming and J lost 6 bases; unmatched junction nucleotides: 9. Germline lookup yields CDR1 SGHRS and CDR2 YFSETQ. For the CDR3, the DNA is TGCGCCAGCAGCCCTACGGACAGGAGGGATGGCTACACCTTC. Protein product: CASSPTDRRDGYTF. The full variable domain, with the rest looked up from reference TRBV5-1 and TRBJ1-2, is KAGVTQTPRYLIKTRGQQVTLSCSPISGHRSVSWYQQTPGQGLQFLFEYFSETQRNKGNFPGRFSGRQFSNSRSEMNVSTLELGDSALYLCASSPTDRRDGYTFGSGTRLTVV.